The 30 T cell receptor beta chains listed next were all sequenced from one sample in a study of T cell repertoires in cytomegalovirus infection. Via MiXCR, TCRdb re-called the reads, giving one row per CDR3 protein. The sample has 100,000 to 150,000 distinct CDR3 sequences, roughly 32% seen once; the top ten hold under 65%. No antigen is known for these receptors. The sequencing used CD8+ T cells from cultured PBMCs, collected from culture after CMV antigen stimulation. The source is a human donor in good health (CMV status not recorded). Some clones in this sample may be carry-over from other donors' samples.

The chain employs TRBV5-4 and TRBJ2-6, with D uncertain. V was shortened by 1 base and J by 3 bases, with 11 bases between the two germline ends. The CDR3 totals 16 residues. Looked up from germline, CDR1 is SGHNT and CDR2 is YYREEE (reference sequence). The CDR3 sequence is CASSLRSGLGANVLTF. CDR3 nucleotides: TGTGCCAGCAGCTTGAGATCCGGGCTTGGGGCCAACGTCCTGACTTTC.

This chain connects TRBV6-5 to TRBJ2-7; no clear D. Germline values: CDR1 MNHEY, CDR2 SVGAGI. V was clipped by 5 bases and J by 4 bases, with 24 bases between them. The CDR3 consists of 17 residues. CDR3 sequence reads: CASSAILPGRRRYEQYF. CDR3 bases: TGTGCCAGCAGTGCCATTCTGCCGGGCCGACGACGATACGAGCAGTACTTC.

This clonotype has a handful of counts. The chain links TRBV20-1 to TRBJ2-7; 9 bases match TRBD1. In germline, CDR1 is DFQATT, CDR2 SNEGSKA (reference sequence). J gave up 0 bases and V 6 bases, and 6 bases lay outside the gene matches. This CDR3 region has 14 residues. CDR3 coding DNA: TGCAGTGCCAGCACAGGGGGCGACTCCTACGAGCAGTACTTC. Protein sequence: CSASTGGDSYEQYF.

The gene calls are TRBV5-4 and TRBJ1-3, with a weak D call TRBD1 (5 bases). Deletions cut 4 bases from V and 0 bases from J, with 17 bases between. The germline V gene encodes CDR1 SGHNT and CDR2 YYREEE (reference sequence). The CDR3 spans 17 residues. The CDR3 loop reads CASSPTGVSLSGNTIYF. The CDR3 DNA reads TGTGCCAGCAGCCCGACGGGGGTCTCTCTCTCTGGAAACACCATATATTTT.

This clonotype appeared a few times. V is TRBV11-2 and J is TRBJ2-3, with TRBD1 matching over 7 bases. Germline V gene lookup returns CDR1 SGHAT and CDR2 FQNNGV. The CDR3 runs to 13 residues. V lost 3 bases, J lost 8 bases, and 5 bases stayed unmatched. The CDR3, as DNA: TGTGCCAGCAGCTTGACAGGGCAAGGTACGCAGTATTTT. This encodes CASSLTGQGTQYF.

This chain uses TRBV28 with TRBJ1-5, with no clear D. Trimming took off 4 bases at V and 0 bases at J, with 13 bases between the two ends. This CDR3 has 16 amino acids. Germline V gives CDR1 MDHEN, CDR2 SYDVKM. CDR3 amino acids: CASSWIPGGSNQPQHF. For the CDR3, the DNA is TGTGCCAGCAGTTGGATTCCGGGAGGTAGCAATCAGCCCCAGCATTTT.

CDR3 protein: CASSHGTVADGYTF. The DNA of the CDR3 is TGTGCCAGCAGCCACGGGACAGTCGCAGATGGCTACACCTTC. This chain links TRBV13 with TRBJ1-2, with TRBD1 matching 7 bases. Germline assignment: CDR1 PRHDT and CDR2 FYEKMQ (reference sequence). The CDR3 covers 14 residues. J lost 6 bases, V lost 5 bases, and 9 bases had no gene match.

The rearrangement joins TRBV18 to TRBJ2-3; D ambiguous. The germline gives CDR1 KGHSH, CDR2 LQKENI. V was clipped by 5 bases and J by 1 base, with 22 bases between them. The CDR3 totals 18 residues. The CDR3 nucleotides read TGTGCCAGCTCAGCATATGCGATGGCGGTTTTAGGCACAGATACGCAGTATTTT. This gives the protein CASSAYAMAVLGTDTQYF.

CDR3 sequence: CASSSIPIRSGNTIYF. The DNA for the CDR3 is TGTGCCAGCAGCTCCATACCGATACGATCTGGAAACACCATATATTTT. The chain links TRBV7-8 to TRBJ1-3; D is unresolved. Trimming pared 4 bases from V and 1 base from J, leaving 14 bases between. Germline lookup yields CDR1 SGHVS and CDR2 FQNEAQ. This CDR3 has 16 residues.

As for this clonotype: At one end the junction does not follow the germline gene, possibly because of a read error. The CDR3 spells CASSVAGGYQETQYF. CDR3 coding DNA: TGTGCCAGCAGTGTAGCGGGGGGCTACCAAGAGACCCAGTACTTC. V gene TRBV12-3 or TRBV12-4 combines with J gene TRBJ2-5; 10 bases are a match to TRBD2. CDR3 size: 15 residues.

This chain uses TRBV6-5 with TRBJ2-5; 9 bases line up with TRBD1. The CDR3 is 16 residues long. CDR1 is MNHEY, CDR2 SVGAGI, per germline. The ends lost 5 bases at V and 5 bases at J; junction bases unmatched: 12. The CDR3 loop is CASSPLDRGSLETQYF. The CDR3 DNA is TGTGCCAGCAGTCCCCTCGACAGGGGGTCATTGGAGACCCAGTACTTC.

The chain employs TRBV28 and TRBJ1-5, with TRBD1 as a possible D gene (5 bases). Trimming took 4 bases from V and 6 from J, leaving 16 bases between them. CDR1 is MDHEN, CDR2 SYDVKM, per germline. This CDR3 is built from 15 residues. CDR3 amino acids: CASSSGQARIQPQHF. The CDR3 DNA sequence: TGTGCCAGCAGTTCGGGGCAGGCCAGAATTCAGCCCCAGCATTTT.

This clonotype occurred a few times. The CDR3 is CASGGAPNTEAFF. The CDR3 DNA is TGTGCCAGTGGGGGGGCCCCTAACACTGAAGCTTTCTTT. The rearrangement joins TRBV12-3 or TRBV12-4 to TRBJ1-1; possible D gene TRBD1, 6 bases. The CDR3 is 13 amino acids. V was cut by 9 bases and J by 2 bases, with 13 bases left in between.

The chain joins TRBV5-4 to TRBJ1-4, with D uncertain. Trimming took off 1 base at V and 8 bases at J, with 6 bases between the two ends. This CDR3 region has 12 residues. CDR1 and CDR2 from the germline V gene are SGHNT and YYREEE (reference sequence). This CDR3 reads CASSLMGEKLFF. The CDR3 region has the DNA TGTGCCAGCAGCTTGATGGGCGAAAAACTGTTTTTT.

The chain has TRBV4-1 and TRBJ1-6; 12 bases match TRBD1. CDR1 MGHRA and CDR2 YSYEKL come from the germline V gene. The J segment lost 0 bases and the V segment lost 4 bases, leaving 7 bases of the junction unmatched. The CDR3 contains 19 residues. CDR3 residues: CASSRRDRGLSSYNSPLHF. The CDR3 DNA reads TGCGCCAGCAGCCGACGGGACAGGGGGCTTAGCTCCTATAATTCACCCCTCCACTTT.

This clonotype was counted at least ten times. The rearrangement joins TRBV7-9 to TRBJ1-3, with 10 bases aligning to TRBD1. CDR1 is SEHNR, CDR2 FQNEAQ, per germline (reference sequence). CDR3 length equals 18 residues. Trimming cost V 6 bases and J 0 bases; bases outside gene matches: 11. The CDR3 coding sequence is TGTGCCAGCAGTCTGGGACAGGGGTTCGTGGGCTCTGGAAACACCATATATTTT. It specifies CASSLGQGFVGSGNTIYF.

This clonotype was detected only a few times. The rearrangement links TRBV28 to TRBJ2-7; D unresolved. Per germline, CDR1 MDHEN and CDR2 SYDVKM. The CDR3 length is 16 residues. Trimming shortened V by 3 bases and J by 2 bases, and 17 bases separated the two germline ends. CDR3 loop: CASSFSLGAQTYEQYF. The CDR3 DNA sequence: TGTGCCAGCAGTTTCTCTCTAGGTGCACAAACCTACGAGCAGTACTTC.

This clonotype appeared a few times. The J gene is TRBJ1-2, the V gene TRBV6-1; 11 positions agree with TRBD1. The CDR3 is 17 amino acids. The germline CDR1 and CDR2 sequences are MNHNS and SASEGT. Trimming took 0 bases from V and 8 from J; bases not matched to a gene: 11. This CDR3 is CASSEADLGTGGKGYTF. In DNA, the CDR3 is TGTGCCAGCAGTGAAGCCGATCTCGGGACAGGGGGTAAAGGCTACACCTTC.

V is TRBV11-2 and J is TRBJ2-1; either TRBD1 or TRBD2 may fit D (5 bases each). The CDR3 extends over 15 amino acids. V shed 3 bases and J shed 0 bases, with 9 bases lying between them. Germline CDR1 SGHAT, CDR2 FQNNGV. In DNA form, the CDR3 reads TGTGCCAGCAGCTTTGGGGGTGCCTCCTACAATGAGCAGTTCTTC. Protein sequence: CASSFGGASYNEQFF.

This clonotype was counted at least ten times. The rearrangement uses TRBV4-1 and TRBJ2-1, with 7 bases that match TRBD2. Germline CDR1 and CDR2: MGHRA and YSYEKL. The CDR3 sequence is 15 residues long. The junction had 7 bases not matched to a gene; V was cut back by 2 bases and J by 6 bases. The CDR3 DNA sequence: TGCGCCAGCAGCCAATGGGGGGGGGTTAGCAATGAGCAGTTCTTC. Amino acids: CASSQWGGVSNEQFF.

This clonotype was detected only a few times. The V gene is TRBV12-3 or TRBV12-4, the J gene TRBJ1-2, with D uncertain. The CDR3 covers 13 residues. Trimming cost V 3 bases and J 2 bases, with 7 bases left between them. DNA of the CDR3: TGTGCCAGCAGTTTGAGGCAGAACTATGGCTACACCTTC. Amino acids: CASSLRQNYGYTF.

The chain employs TRBV19 and TRBJ1-5, with 7 bases that match TRBD1. This CDR3 is built from 15 residues. Trimming took 6 bases from V and 0 from J; bases not matched to a gene: 5. CDR1 LNHDA and CDR2 SQIVND come from the germline V gene (reference sequence). CDR3 nucleotides: TGTGCCAGTAGCGACAGGGCATATAGCAATCAGCCCCAGCATTTT. It yields the protein CASSDRAYSNQPQHF.

J is TRBJ2-2 and V is TRBV4-2, with 8 bases matching TRBD1. Germline values: CDR1 LGHNA, CDR2 YNFKEQ. This CDR3 region has 23 residues. V was pared by 3 bases and J by 6 bases, with 30 bases of the junction left unmatched. The CDR3 sequence is CASSHDMLGSGSLDRGRAGELFF. The CDR3 nucleotides read TGTGCCAGCAGCCACGATATGCTAGGGTCTGGGTCGCTAGACAGGGGCAGGGCCGGGGAGCTGTTTTTT.

This clonotype came up a few times. The chain joins TRBV14 to TRBJ2-7; D call uncertain. The germline V gene encodes CDR1 SGHDN and CDR2 FVKESK. The CDR3 is 13 residues long. V was shortened by 0 bases and J by 6 bases, with 9 bases between the two germline ends. Written as DNA, the CDR3 is TGTGCCAGCAGCCAAGATCTGGGTCGCGAGCAGTACTTC. Protein sequence: CASSQDLGREQYF.

The chain recombines TRBV7-6 with TRBJ2-7, with D unresolved. CDR3 length: 13 amino acids. CDR1 is SGHVS and CDR2 is FNYEAQ in the germline V gene. V gave up 1 base and J gave up 3 bases, with 7 bases separating them. The CDR3 nucleotides read TGTGCCAGCAGCTTAGATCCCAACTACGAGCAGTACTTC. As protein: CASSLDPNYEQYF.

The chain has TRBV19 and TRBJ2-7; D uncertain. This CDR3 is built from 11 residues. Trimming removed 9 bases at V and 7 bases at J, with 13 bases between. Germline CDR1 is LNHDA and CDR2 is SQIVND (reference sequence). The CDR3 sequence: CASQAGSEQYF. CDR3 coding DNA: TGTGCCAGCCAGGCCGGGTCTGAGCAGTACTTC. The complete variable domain, with remaining parts taken from reference TRBV19 and TRBJ2-7, reads DGGITQSPKYLFRKEGQNVTLSCEQNLNHDAMYWYRQDPGQGLRLIYYSQIVNDFQKGDIAEGYSVSREKKESFPLTVTSAQKNPTAFYLCASQAGSEQYFGPGTRLTVT.

The chain couples TRBV11-2 to TRBJ2-1, with D perhaps TRBD1 or TRBD2 (5 bases each). Germline lookup yields CDR1 SGHAT and CDR2 FQNNGV. The V end lost 0 bases, the J end lost 4 bases, and 10 bases lay between the germline ends. This CDR3 spans 15 amino acids. CDR3 in DNA: TGTGCCAGCAGCTTAGACTCCGGGGCTTACAATGAGCAGTTCTTC. Amino acid sequence: CASSLDSGAYNEQFF.

The rearrangement links TRBV6-6 to TRBJ2-1, with D uncertain. The V gene's germline CDR1 is MNHNY and CDR2 SVGAGI (reference sequence). The CDR3 totals 15 residues. V was clipped by 0 bases and J by 4 bases, with 10 bases between them. The CDR3 region is CASSYSRLVYNEQFF. In nucleotides, the CDR3 is TGTGCCAGCAGTTACTCGAGACTCGTTTACAATGAGCAGTTCTTC.

This clonotype has just a few counts. The chain uses TRBV3-1 and TRBJ2-1; TRBD2 is a possible D gene (5 bases). V gave up 4 bases and J gave up 0 bases, with 16 bases separating them. The CDR3 has 17 amino acids. CDR1 is LGHDT and CDR2 is YNNKEL in the germline V gene (reference sequence). The CDR3 DNA sequence: TGTGCCAGCAGCCCCCGACTACCGTCGAGCTCCTACAATGAGCAGTTCTTC. Translated: CASSPRLPSSSYNEQFF.

V gene TRBV14 combines with J gene TRBJ1-1, with no clear D. Trimming removed 3 bases from V and 4 bases from J, with 12 bases in between. This CDR3 has 14 residues. Germline CDR1 and CDR2: SGHDN and FVKESK. This CDR3 is CASSHVPASTEAFF. DNA for the CDR3: TGTGCCAGCAGCCACGTCCCAGCGAGCACTGAAGCTTTCTTT.